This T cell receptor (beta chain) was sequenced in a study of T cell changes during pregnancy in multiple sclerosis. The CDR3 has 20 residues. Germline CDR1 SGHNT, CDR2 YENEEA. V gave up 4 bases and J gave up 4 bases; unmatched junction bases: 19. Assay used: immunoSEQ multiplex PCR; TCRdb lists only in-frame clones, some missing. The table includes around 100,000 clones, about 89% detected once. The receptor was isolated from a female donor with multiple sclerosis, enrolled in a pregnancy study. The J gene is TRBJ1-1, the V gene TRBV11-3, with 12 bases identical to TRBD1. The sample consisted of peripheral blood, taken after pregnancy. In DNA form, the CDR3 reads TGTGCCAGCAGCTCAACCTCCCCCGGGACAGGGGGCAGTGAGAGCACTGAAGCTTTCTTT. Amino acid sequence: CASSSTSPGTGGSESTEAFF.